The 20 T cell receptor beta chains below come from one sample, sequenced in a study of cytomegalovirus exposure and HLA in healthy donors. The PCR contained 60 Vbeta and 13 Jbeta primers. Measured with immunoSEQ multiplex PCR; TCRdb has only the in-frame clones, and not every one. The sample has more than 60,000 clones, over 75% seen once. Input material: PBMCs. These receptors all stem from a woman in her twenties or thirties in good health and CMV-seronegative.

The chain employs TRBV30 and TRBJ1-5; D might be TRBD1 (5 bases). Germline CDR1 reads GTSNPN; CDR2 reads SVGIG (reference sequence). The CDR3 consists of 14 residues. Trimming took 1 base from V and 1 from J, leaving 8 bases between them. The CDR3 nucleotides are TGTGCCTGGAGTGCAGGGTTAAGCAATCAGCCCCAGCATTTT. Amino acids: CAWSAGLSNQPQHF.

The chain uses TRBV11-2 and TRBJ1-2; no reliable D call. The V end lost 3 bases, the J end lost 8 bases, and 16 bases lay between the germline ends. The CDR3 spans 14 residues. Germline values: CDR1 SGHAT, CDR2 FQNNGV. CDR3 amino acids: CASSFHTERRGYTF. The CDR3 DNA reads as TGTGCCAGCAGCTTCCACACAGAACGGAGGGGCTACACCTTC.

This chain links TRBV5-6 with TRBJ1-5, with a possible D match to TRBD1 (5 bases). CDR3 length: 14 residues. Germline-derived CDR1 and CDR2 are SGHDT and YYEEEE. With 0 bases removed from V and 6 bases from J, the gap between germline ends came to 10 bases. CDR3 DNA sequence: TGTGCCAGCAGCTTGGGAGGTCAGGGTCAGCCCCAGCATTTT. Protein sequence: CASSLGGQGQPQHF.

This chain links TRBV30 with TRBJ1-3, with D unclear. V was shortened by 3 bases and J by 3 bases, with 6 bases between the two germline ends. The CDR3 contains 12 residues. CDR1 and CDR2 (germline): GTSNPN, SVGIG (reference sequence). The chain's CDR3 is CAWRDFGNTIYF. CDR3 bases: TGTGCCTGGAGGGACTTTGGAAACACCATATATTTT.

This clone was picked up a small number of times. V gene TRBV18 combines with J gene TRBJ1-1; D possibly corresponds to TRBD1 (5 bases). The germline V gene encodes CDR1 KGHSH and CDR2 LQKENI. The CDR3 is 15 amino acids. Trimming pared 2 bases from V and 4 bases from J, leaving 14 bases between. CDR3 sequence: CASSPGQGVGTEAFF. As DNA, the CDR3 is TGTGCCAGCTCACCAGGGCAAGGGGTCGGCACTGAAGCTTTCTTT.

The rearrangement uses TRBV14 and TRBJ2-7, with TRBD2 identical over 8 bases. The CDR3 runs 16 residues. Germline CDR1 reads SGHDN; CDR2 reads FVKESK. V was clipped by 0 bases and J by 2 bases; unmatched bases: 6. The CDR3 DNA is TGTGCCAGCAGCCAAGAACGGGGGCGGGGGGCCTACGAGCAGTACTTC. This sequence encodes CASSQERGRGAYEQYF.

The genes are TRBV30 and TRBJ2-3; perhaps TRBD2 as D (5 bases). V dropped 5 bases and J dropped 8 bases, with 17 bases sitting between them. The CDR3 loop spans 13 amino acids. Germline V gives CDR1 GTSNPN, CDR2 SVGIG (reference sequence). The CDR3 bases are TGTGCCTGGGATAGGACTGAAGGAGGTACGCAGTATTTT. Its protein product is CAWDRTEGGTQYF.

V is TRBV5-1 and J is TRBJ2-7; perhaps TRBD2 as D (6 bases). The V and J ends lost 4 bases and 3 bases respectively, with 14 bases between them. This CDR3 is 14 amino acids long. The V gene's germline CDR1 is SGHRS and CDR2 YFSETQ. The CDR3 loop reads CASSPPAGIYEQYF. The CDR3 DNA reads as TGCGCCAGCAGCCCACCGGCGGGGATCTACGAGCAGTACTTC.

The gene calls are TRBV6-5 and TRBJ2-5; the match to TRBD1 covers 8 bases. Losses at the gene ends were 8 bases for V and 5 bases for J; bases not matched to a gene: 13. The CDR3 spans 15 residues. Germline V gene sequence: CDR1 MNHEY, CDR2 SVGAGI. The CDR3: CASGPPRGRGETQYF. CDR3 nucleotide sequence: TGTGCCAGCGGCCCTCCCAGGGGGCGCGGTGAGACCCAGTACTTC.

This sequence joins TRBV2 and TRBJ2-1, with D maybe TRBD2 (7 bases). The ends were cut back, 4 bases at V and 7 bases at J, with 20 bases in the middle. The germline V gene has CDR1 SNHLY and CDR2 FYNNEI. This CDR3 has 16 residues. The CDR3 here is CASSAITGGGLNEQFF. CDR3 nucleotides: TGTGCCAGCAGTGCTATTACGGGGGGCGGATTAAATGAGCAGTTCTTC.

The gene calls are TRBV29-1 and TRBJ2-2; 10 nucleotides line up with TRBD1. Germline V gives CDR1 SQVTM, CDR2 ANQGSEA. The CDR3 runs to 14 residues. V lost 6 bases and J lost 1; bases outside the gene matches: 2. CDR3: CSVGDRGNTGELFF. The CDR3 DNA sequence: TGCAGCGTAGGGGACAGGGGGAACACCGGGGAGCTGTTTTTT.

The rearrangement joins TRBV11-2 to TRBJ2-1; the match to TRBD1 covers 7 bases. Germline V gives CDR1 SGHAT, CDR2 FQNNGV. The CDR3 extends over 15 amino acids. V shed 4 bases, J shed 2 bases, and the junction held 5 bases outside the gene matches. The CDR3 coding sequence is TGTGCCAGCAGCTCCCGGGACAGACCCTACAATGAGCAGTTCTTC. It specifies CASSSRDRPYNEQFF. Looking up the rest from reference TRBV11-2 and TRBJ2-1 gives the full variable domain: EAGVAQSPRYKIIEKRQSVAFWCNPISGHATLYWYQQILGQGPKLLIQFQNNGVVDDSQLPKDRFSAERLKGVDSTLKIQPAKLEDSAVYLCASSSRDRPYNEQFFGPGTRLTVL.

The CDR3 spells CASSWGQESEQYF. In DNA form, the CDR3 reads TGTGCCAGCAGTTGGGGACAGGAATCCGAGCAGTACTTC. The V call is TRBV6-5, the J call TRBJ2-7; 8 nucleotides match TRBD1. CDR1 and CDR2 (germline): MNHEY, SVGAGI. J gave up 6 bases and V 4 bases, and 5 bases lay outside the gene matches. The CDR3 totals 13 residues.

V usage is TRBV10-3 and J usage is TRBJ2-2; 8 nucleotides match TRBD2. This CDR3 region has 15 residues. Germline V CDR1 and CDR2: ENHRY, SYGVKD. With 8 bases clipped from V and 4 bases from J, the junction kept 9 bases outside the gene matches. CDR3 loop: CAIGGAGVGTGELFF. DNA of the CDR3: TGTGCCATCGGGGGAGCGGGAGTGGGCACCGGGGAGCTGTTTTTT.

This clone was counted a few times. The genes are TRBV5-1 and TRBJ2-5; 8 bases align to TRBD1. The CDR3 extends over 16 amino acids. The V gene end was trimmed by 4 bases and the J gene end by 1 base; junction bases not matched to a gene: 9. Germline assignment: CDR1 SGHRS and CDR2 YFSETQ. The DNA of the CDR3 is TGCGCCAGCAGCCCTTTGCCAGGACAGGGCCAAGAGACCCAGTACTTC. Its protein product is CASSPLPGQGQETQYF.

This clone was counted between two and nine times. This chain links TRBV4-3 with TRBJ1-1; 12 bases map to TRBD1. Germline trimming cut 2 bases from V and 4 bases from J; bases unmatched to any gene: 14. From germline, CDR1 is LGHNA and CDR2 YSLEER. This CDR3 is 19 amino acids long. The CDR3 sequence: CASSQSHGTGGLRSTEAFF. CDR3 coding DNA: TGCGCCAGCAGCCAATCGCACGGGACAGGGGGCTTGAGGAGCACTGAAGCTTTCTTT.

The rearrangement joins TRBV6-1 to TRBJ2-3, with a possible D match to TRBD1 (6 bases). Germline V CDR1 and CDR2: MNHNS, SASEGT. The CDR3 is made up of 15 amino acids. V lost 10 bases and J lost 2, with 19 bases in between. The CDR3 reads CATAVRDTLTDTQYF. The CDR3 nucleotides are TGTGCCACCGCCGTCAGGGACACTCTCACAGATACGCAGTATTTT.

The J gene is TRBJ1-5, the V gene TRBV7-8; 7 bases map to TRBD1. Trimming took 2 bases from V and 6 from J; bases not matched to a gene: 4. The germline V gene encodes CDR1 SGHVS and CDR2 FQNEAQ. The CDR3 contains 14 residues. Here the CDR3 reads CASSLTGASQPQHF. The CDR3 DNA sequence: TGTGCCAGCAGCTTAACAGGGGCGAGTCAGCCCCAGCATTTT.

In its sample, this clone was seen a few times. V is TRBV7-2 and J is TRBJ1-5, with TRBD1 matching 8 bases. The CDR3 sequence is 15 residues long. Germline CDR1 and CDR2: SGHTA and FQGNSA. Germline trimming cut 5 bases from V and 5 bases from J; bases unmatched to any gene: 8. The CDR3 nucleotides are TGTGCCAGCAGCCCCGAACAGGGGGGTTATCAGCCCCAGCATTTT. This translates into CASSPEQGGYQPQHF.

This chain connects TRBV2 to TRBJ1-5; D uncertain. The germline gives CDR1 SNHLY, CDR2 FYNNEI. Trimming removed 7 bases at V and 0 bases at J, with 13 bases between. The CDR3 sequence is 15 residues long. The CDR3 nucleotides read TGTGCCAGCACTCGGTCAGACTATAGCAATCAGCCCCAGCATTTT. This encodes CASTRSDYSNQPQHF.